By sample fraction, the clone carrying this T cell receptor beta chain is medium-sized. Its antigen is undetermined. These data belong to a study of siplizumab effects on memory and regulatory T cells. Study summary: Siplizumab at 0.75 to 1 ug/mL was tested against drug-free controls in paired reactions.

The mixed lymphocyte reaction cells were held in coculture (37°C) for over 5 days. Generated by immunoSEQ multiplex PCR, the TCRdb table keeps only in-frame clones and is missing some. This sample has 8,000 or so clones, with roughly two fifths found just once. The V gene's germline CDR1 is SGHRS and CDR2 YFSETQ. V was clipped by 3 bases and J by 0 bases, with 7 bases between them. This CDR3 is built from 13 residues. The gene calls are TRBV5-1 and TRBJ2-7; D remains ambiguous. The specimen was CFSE-low (dividing) CD8+ T cells sorted from an allogeneic mixed lymphocyte reaction. The sequence was obtained from a human donor in good health; the cells came from an allogeneic mixed lymphocyte reaction. The CDR3 loop is CASSWASSYEQYF. DNA for the CDR3: TGCGCCAGCAGCTGGGCTAGCTCCTACGAGCAGTACTTC.